Listed here are 7 T cell receptor beta chains from one sample, sequenced in a study of control samples from healthy donors and cancer patients. Produced via immunoSEQ multiplex PCR; TCRdb's table is partial and in-frame only. The sample data list 150,000 to 200,000 clones. Sequenced input: blood. The receptors stem from a woman aged 25-40 years in good health.

The chain joins TRBV28 to TRBJ2-7, with TRBD2 identical over 13 bases. CDR1 is MDHEN, CDR2 SYDVKM, per germline. The CDR3 is made up of 15 amino acids. V trimming: 5 bases; J trimming: 7 bases; junction bases outside the gene matches: 8. The CDR3 loop reads CASSITSGGAGEQYF. The CDR3 DNA reads TGTGCCAGCAGTATAACTAGCGGGGGGGCTGGGGAGCAGTACTTC.

The rearrangement joins TRBV7-9 to TRBJ1-1; D is possibly TRBD1 (6 bases). CDR1 is SEHNR, CDR2 FQNEAQ, per germline (reference sequence). The CDR3 spans 12 residues. V shed 4 bases and J shed 11 bases, with 14 bases lying between them. The CDR3 DNA follows: TGTGCCAGCAGCTCGTCGGGACACTGGGCTTTCTTT. This gives the protein CASSSSGHWAFF.

The V call is TRBV9, the J call TRBJ1-1, with TRBD1 matching 7 bases. Per the germline V gene, CDR1 is SGDLS and CDR2 is YYNGEE. After removal of 3 bases from V and 5 bases from J, the junction contained 7 bases not matched to a gene. The CDR3 has 14 amino acids. CDR3 nucleotides: TGTGCCAGCAGCGCGACAGGGCGGGGGACTGAAGCTTTCTTT. Protein product: CASSATGRGTEAFF.

To note about this clone: The sample carries other DNA sequences with the same CDR3. The J gene is TRBJ2-7, the V gene TRBV18; 9 bases line up with TRBD1. After removal of 3 bases from V and 3 bases from J, the junction contained 3 bases not matched to a gene. The germline CDR1 and CDR2 sequences are KGHSH and LQKENI. This CDR3 is 14 amino acids long. The CDR3 nucleotides are TGTGCCAGCTCACCCCGACAGGGGGTCTACGAGCAGTACTTC. Translating it yields CASSPRQGVYEQYF.

This chain connects TRBV6-5 to TRBJ1-2, with 8 positions matching TRBD1. CDR3 size: 15 residues. J gave up 6 bases and V 0 bases, and 6 bases lay outside the gene matches. Germline V CDR1 and CDR2: MNHEY, SVGAGI. The CDR3 DNA reads TGTGCCAGCAGTTACTCGGGGGCGACAGGGGATGGCTACACCTTC. Protein product: CASSYSGATGDGYTF.

V gene TRBV6-5 combines with J gene TRBJ2-5, with D possibly being TRBD1 or TRBD2 (5 bases each). The CDR3 sequence is 15 residues long. V lost 5 bases and J lost 5, with 18 bases in between. In germline, CDR1 is MNHEY, CDR2 SVGAGI. The CDR3 protein is CASSRTRGSRETQYF. The CDR3 coding sequence is TGTGCCAGCAGTAGGACGAGGGGTTCACGGGAGACCCAGTACTTC.

The V and J genes are TRBV4-1 and TRBJ2-2; weak D call: TRBD1 (5 bases). CDR1 is MGHRA, CDR2 YSYEKL, per germline. V was cut by 4 bases and J by 7 bases, with 10 bases left in between. This CDR3 region has 13 residues. CDR3 sequence reads: CASSPRQLGELFF. CDR3 nucleotide sequence: TGCGCCAGCAGCCCAAGACAGCTCGGGGAGCTGTTTTTT.